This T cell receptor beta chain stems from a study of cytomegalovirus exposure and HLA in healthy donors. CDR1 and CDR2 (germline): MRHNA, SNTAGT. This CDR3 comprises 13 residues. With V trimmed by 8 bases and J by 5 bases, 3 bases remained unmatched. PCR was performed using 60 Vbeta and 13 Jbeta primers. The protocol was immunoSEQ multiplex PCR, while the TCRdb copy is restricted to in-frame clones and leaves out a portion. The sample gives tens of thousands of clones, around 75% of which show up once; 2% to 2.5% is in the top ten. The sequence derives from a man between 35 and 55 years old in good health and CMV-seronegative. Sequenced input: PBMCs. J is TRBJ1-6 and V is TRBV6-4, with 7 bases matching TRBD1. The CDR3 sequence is CASGQANNSPLHF. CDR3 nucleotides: TGTGCCAGCGGACAGGCTAATAATTCACCCCTCCACTTT.